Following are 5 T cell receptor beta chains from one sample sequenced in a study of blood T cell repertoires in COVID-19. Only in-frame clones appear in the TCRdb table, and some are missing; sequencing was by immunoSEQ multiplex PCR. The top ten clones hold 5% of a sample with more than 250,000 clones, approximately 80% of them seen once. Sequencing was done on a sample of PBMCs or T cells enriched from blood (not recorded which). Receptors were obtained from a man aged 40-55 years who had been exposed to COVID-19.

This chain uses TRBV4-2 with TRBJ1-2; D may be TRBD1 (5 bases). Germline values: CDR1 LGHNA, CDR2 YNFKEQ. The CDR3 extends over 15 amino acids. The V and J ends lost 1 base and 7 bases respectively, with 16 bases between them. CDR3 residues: CASSQAYGGSGGYTF. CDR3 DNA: TGTGCCAGCAGCCAAGCGTATGGGGGGTCGGGTGGCTACACCTTC.

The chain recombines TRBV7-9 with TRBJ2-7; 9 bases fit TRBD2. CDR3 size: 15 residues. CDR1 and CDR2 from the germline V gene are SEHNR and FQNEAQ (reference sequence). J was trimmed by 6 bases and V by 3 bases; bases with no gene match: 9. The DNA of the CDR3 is TGTGCCAGCAGCTTTAGCGGGAGCATCGGTCCCGAGCAGTACTTC. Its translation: CASSFSGSIGPEQYF.

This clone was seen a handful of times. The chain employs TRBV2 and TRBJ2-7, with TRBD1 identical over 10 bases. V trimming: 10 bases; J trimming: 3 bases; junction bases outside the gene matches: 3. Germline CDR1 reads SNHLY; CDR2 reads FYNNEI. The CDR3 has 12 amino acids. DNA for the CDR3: TGTGCCACCGGGACAGGGGTCTACGAGCAGTACTTC. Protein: CATGTGVYEQYF.

The CDR3 protein is CASSQEGGYRDTQYF. The CDR3 DNA is TGTGCCAGCAGCCAAGAAGGGGGTTATAGAGATACGCAGTATTTT. This chain joins TRBV4-2 and TRBJ2-3; a weak D match, TRBD1 (6 bases). CDR3 length: 15 residues. The germline gives CDR1 LGHNA, CDR2 YNFKEQ. Trimming took off 0 bases at V and 5 bases at J, with 12 bases between the two ends.

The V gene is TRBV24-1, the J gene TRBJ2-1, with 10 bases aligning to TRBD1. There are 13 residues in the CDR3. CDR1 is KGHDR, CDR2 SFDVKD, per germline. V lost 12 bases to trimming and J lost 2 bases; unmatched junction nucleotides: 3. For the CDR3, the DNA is TGTGCCTCGGGACAGGGGACCTACAATGAGCAGTTCTTC. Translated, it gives CASGQGTYNEQFF.